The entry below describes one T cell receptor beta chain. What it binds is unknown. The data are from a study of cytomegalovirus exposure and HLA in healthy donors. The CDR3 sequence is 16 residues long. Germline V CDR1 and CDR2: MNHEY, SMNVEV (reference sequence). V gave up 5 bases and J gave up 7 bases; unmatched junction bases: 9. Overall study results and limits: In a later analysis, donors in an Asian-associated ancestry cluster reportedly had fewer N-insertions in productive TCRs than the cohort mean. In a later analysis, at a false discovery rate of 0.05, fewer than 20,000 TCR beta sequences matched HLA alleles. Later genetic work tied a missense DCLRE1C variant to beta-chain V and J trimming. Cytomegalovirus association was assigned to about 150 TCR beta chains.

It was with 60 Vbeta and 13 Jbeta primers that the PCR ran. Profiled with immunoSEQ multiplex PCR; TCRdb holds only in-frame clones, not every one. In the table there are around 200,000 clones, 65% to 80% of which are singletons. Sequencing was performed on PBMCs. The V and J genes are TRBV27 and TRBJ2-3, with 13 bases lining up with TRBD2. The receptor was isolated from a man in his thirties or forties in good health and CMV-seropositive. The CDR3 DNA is TGTGCCAGCAGTACTCGGACTAGCGGGAGCTTGTATACGCAGTATTTT. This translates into CASSTRTSGSLYTQYF.